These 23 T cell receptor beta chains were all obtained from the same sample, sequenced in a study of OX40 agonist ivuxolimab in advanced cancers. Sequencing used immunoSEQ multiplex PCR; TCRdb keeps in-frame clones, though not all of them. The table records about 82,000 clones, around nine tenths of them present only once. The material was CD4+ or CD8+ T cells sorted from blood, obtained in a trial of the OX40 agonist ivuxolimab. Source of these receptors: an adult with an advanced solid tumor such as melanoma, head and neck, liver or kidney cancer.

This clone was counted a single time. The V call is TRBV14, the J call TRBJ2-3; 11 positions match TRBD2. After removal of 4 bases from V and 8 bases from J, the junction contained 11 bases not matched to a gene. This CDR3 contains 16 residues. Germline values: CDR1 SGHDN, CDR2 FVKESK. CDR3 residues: CASSRGTSGFLGTQYF. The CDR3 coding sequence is TGTGCCAGCAGCCGGGGGACTAGCGGTTTTTTAGGTACGCAGTATTTT.

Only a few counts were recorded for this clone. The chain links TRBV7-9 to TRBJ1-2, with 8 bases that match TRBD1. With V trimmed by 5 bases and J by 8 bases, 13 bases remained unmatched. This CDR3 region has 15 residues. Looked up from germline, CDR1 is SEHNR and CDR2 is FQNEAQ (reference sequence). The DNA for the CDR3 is TGTGCCAGCAGCCCGAGGACCCTCAGGGGGCAGGGCTACACCTTC. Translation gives CASSPRTLRGQGYTF.

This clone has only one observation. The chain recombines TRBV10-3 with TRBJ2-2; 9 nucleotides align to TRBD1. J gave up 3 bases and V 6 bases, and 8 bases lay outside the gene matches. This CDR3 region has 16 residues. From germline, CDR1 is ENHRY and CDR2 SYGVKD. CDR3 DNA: TGTGCCATCAGGGGGCCGGGACAGGGAGACACCGGGGAGCTGTTTTTT. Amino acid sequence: CAIRGPGQGDTGELFF.

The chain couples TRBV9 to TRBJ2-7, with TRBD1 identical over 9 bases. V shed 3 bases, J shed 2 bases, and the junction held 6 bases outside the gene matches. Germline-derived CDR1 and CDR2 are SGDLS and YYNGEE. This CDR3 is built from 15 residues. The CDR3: CASSAWGTGTYEQYF. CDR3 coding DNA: TGTGCCAGCAGCGCCTGGGGGACAGGGACCTACGAGCAGTACTTC.

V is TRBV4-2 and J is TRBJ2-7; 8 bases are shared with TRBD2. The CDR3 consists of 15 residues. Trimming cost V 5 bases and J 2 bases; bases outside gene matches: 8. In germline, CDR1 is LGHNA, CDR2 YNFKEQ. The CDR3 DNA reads TGTGCCAGCAGCTCGACTAGCGCCTCGACCTACGAGCAGTACTTC. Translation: CASSSTSASTYEQYF.

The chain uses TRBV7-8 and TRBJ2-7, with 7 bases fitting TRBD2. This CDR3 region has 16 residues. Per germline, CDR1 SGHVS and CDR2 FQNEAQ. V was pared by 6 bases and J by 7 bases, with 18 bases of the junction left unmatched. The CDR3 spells CASRRSGGGPTGEQYF. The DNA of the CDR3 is TGTGCCAGCAGAAGATCCGGGGGAGGGCCCACTGGGGAGCAGTACTTC. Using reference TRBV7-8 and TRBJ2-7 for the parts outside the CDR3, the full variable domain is GAGVSQSPRYKVAKRGQDVALRCDPISGHVSLFWYQQALGQGPEFLTYFQNEAQLDKSGLPSDRFFAERPEGSVSTLKIQRTQQEDSAVYLCASRRSGGGPTGEQYFGPGTRLTVT.

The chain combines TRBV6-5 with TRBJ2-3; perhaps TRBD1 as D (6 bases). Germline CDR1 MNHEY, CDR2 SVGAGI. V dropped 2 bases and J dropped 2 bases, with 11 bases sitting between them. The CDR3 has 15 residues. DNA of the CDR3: TGTGCCAGCAGTTACCAGGGGCAGTCCACAGATACGCAGTATTTT. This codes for CASSYQGQSTDTQYF.

The DNA of the CDR3 is TGTGCCAGCAGTTACTTGCAGGGGGTGAGGAACGAGCAGTACTTC. Translated, it gives CASSYLQGVRNEQYF. The V gene is TRBV6-5, the J gene TRBJ2-7; TRBD1 agrees at 7 bases. The CDR3 loop spans 15 amino acids. Trimming removed 1 base from V and 5 bases from J; junction bases left unmatched: 8. Germline-derived CDR1 and CDR2 are MNHEY and SVGAGI.

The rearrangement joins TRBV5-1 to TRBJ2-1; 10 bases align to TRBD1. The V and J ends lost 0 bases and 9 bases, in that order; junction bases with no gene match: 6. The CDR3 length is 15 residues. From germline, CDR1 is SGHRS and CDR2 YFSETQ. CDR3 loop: CASSLGQGAYGEQFF. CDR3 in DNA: TGCGCCAGCAGCTTGGGACAGGGGGCATATGGTGAGCAGTTCTTC.

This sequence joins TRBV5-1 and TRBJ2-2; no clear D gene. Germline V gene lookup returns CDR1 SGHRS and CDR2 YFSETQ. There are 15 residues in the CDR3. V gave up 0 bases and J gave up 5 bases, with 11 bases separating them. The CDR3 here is CASSLDGYRTGELFF. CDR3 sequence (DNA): TGCGCCAGCAGCTTGGACGGGTATCGGACCGGGGAGCTGTTTTTT.

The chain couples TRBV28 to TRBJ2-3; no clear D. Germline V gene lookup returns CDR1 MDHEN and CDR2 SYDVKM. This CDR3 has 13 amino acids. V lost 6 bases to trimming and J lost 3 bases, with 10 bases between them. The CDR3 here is CASRSHETDTQYF. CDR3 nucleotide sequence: TGTGCCAGCAGGTCCCATGAAACAGATACGCAGTATTTT.

The CDR3 sequence is CATRWGPAKNIQYF. The CDR3 DNA is TGTGCCACCAGATGGGGGCCAGCCAAAAACATTCAGTACTTC. The V gene is TRBV6-6, the J gene TRBJ2-4; perhaps TRBD1 as D (6 bases). With 10 bases removed from V and 0 bases from J, the gap between germline ends came to 13 bases. Germline lookup yields CDR1 MNHNY and CDR2 SVGAGI (reference sequence). The length of the CDR3 is 14 residues.

CDR3 bases: TGTGCCAGCAGCGTAGGAAAGGAGTACGCAGATACGCAGTATTTT. This translates into CASSVGKEYADTQYF. The chain links TRBV9 to TRBJ2-3, with D hard to call. The germline gives CDR1 SGDLS, CDR2 YYNGEE. The CDR3 is 15 residues long. Deletions cut 0 bases from V and 4 bases from J, with 12 bases between.

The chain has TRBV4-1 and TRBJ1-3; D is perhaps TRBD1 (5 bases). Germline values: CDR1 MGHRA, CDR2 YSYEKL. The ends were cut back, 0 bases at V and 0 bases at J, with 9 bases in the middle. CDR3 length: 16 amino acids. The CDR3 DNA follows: TGCGCCAGCAGCCAAGACAGGGCGGACTCTGGAAACACCATATATTTT. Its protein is CASSQDRADSGNTIYF.

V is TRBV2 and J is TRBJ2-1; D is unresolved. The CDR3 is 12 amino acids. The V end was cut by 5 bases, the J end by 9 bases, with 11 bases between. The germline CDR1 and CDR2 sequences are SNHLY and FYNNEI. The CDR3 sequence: CASSPTKSEQFF. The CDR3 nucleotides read TGTGCCAGCAGTCCTACCAAGTCTGAGCAGTTCTTC.

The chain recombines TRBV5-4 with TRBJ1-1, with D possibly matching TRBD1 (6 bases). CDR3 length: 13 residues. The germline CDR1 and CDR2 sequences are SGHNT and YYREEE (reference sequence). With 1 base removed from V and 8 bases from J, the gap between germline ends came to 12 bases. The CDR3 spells CASSLQGILEAFF. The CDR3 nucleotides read TGTGCCAGCAGCTTGCAGGGGATCCTAGAAGCTTTCTTT.

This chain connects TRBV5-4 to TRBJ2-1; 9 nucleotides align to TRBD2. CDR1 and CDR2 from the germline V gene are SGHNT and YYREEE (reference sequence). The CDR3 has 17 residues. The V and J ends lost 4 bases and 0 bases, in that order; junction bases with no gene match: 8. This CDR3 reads CASSLGTSLFSYNEQFF. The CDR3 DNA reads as TGTGCCAGCAGCCTGGGGACTAGCCTGTTCTCCTACAATGAGCAGTTCTTC.

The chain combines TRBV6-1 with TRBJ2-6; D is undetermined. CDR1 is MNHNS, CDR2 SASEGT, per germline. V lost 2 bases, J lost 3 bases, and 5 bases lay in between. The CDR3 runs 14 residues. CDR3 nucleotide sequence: TGTGCCAGCAGTGAACTAGATGGGGCCAACGTCCTGACTTTC. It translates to CASSELDGANVLTF.

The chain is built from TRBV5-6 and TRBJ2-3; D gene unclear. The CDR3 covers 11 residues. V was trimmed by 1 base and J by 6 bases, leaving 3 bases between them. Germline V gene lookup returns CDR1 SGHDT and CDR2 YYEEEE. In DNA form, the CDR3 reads TGTGCCAGCAGCTTGTTTGATACGCAGTATTTT. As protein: CASSLFDTQYF.

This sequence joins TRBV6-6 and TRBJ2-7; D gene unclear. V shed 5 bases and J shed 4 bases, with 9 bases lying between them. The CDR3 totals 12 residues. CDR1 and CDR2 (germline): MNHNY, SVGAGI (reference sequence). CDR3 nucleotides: TGTGCCAGCAGTACCCGGAGTTACGAGCAGTACTTC. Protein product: CASSTRSYEQYF.

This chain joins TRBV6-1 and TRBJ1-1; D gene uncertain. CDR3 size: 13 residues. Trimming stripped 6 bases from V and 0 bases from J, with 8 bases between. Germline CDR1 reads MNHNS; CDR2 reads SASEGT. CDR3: CASSSAMNTEAFF. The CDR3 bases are TGTGCCAGCAGCTCCGCCATGAACACTGAAGCTTTCTTT.

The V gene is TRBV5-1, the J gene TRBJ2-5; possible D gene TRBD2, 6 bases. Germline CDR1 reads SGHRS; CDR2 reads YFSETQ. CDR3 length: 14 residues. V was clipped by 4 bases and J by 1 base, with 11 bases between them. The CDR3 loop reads CASSAGSTQETQYF. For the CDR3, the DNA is TGCGCCAGCAGCGCGGGATCTACCCAAGAGACCCAGTACTTC.

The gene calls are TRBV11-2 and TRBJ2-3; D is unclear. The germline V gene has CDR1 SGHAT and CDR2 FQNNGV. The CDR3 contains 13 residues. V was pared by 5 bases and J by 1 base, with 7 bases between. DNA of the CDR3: TGTGCCAGCAGCCGCCGGCGCACAGATACGCAGTATTTT. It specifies CASSRRRTDTQYF.